In this sample, the clone carrying this T cell receptor (beta chain) turned up once. This sample was taken from a study of blood T cell repertoires in COVID-19. Across the study: Collection of acute and convalescent COVID-19 samples took place in the United States, Italy and Spain. Sample material is recorded as cDNA or gDNA derived from T cells, B-cell-depleted T cells, or PBMCs.

V was trimmed by 7 bases and J by 8 bases, leaving 17 bases between them. Germline V gene lookup returns CDR1 GTSNPN and CDR2 SVGIG (reference sequence). CDR3 length equals 13 residues. Per the original methods: From reference gene primer amplification, estimates of nucleated cell counts were derived. Clones were read by immunoSEQ multiplex PCR, and TCRdb kept only the in-frame ones, dropping some. The DNA gave D and trimming, while V, J and clone size come from that table. The sample consists of tens of thousands of clones, 70% to 90% of them appearing once. The sequence was collected from a man aged 55 to 70 with acute or convalescent COVID-19. The sequencing input was peripheral blood. V usage is TRBV30 and J usage is TRBJ1-4; D may be TRBD1 (5 bases). CDR3 loop: CASPSRVGEKLFF. The CDR3 nucleotides are TGTGCCTCACCCTCCAGGGTTGGCGAAAAACTGTTTTTT.